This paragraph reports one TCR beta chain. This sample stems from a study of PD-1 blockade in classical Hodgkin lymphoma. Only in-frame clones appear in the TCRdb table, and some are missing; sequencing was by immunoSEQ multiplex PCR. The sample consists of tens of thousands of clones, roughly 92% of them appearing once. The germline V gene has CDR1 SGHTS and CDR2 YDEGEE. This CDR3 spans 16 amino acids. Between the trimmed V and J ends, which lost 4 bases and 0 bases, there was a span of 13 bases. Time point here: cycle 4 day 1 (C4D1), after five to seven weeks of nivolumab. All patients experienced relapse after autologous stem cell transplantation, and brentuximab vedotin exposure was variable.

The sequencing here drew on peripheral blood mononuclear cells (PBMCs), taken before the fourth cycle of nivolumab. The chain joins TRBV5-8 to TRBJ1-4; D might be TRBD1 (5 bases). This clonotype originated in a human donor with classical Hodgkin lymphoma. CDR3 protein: CASSARGFATNEKLFF. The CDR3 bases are TGTGCCAGCAGCGCCCGGGGCTTTGCAACTAATGAAAAACTGTTTTTT.